This T cell receptor (beta chain) was sequenced for a study of cytotoxic CD8 clonotypes in ibrutinib-treated CLL. This clone was seen only a few times. The data were produced by immunoSEQ multiplex PCR, yet TCRdb's version contains in-frame clones alone and is incomplete. The sample contains almost 250,000 clones, 70% of which appear only once. V lost 6 bases, J lost 4 bases, and 15 bases lay in between. Germline-derived CDR1 and CDR2 are MNHNS and SASEGT. This CDR3 has 14 amino acids. This chain uses TRBV6-1 with TRBJ1-2; D not resolved. The TCR sequence derives from a human donor with chronic lymphocytic leukemia. Sequencing was performed on PBMCs, taken after 24 months of ibrutinib treatment. The CDR3 loop is CASRAVGISYGYTF. The CDR3 DNA sequence: TGTGCCAGCAGGGCCGTGGGCATCTCCTATGGCTACACCTTC.